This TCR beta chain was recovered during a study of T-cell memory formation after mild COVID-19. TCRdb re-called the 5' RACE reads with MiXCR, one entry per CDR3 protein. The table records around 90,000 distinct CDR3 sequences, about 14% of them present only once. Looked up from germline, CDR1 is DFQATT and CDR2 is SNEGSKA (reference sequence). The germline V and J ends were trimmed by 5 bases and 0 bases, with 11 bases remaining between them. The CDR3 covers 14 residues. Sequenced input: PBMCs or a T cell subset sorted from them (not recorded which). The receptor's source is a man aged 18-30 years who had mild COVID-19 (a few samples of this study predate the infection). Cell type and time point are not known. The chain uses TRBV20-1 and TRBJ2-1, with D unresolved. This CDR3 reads CSASDWSSYNEQFF. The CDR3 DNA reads TGCAGTGCTTCTGACTGGAGCTCCTACAATGAGCAGTTCTTC.